Described below is a single TCR beta chain sequence and its context. These data come from a study of control samples from healthy donors and cancer patients. The method was immunoSEQ multiplex PCR; TCRdb's version includes in-frame clones alone and lacks a portion of them. The table has roughly 100,000 clones, 75% to 90% seen once. The CDR3 has 17 amino acids. Germline CDR1 SGHTA, CDR2 FQGTGA. The trim removed 0 bases at V and 0 bases at J, leaving 5 bases unmatched. The rearrangement links TRBV7-3 to TRBJ1-1, with 9 bases matching TRBD1. The receptor was derived from a man aged 55 to 69 with lung cancer. The source material was PBMCs. CDR3 protein: CASSLTGTGLMNTEAFF. The DNA of the CDR3 is TGTGCCAGCAGCTTAACGGGGACAGGGCTCATGAACACTGAAGCTTTCTTT.